The table lists the clone carrying this TCR beta chain with a few counts. Between the trimmed V and J ends, which lost 3 bases and 4 bases, there was a span of 10 bases. This CDR3 is 14 amino acids long. Each CDR3 protein is one row after TCRdb ran MiXCR on the RT-PCR reads. Found here are about 88,000 distinct CDR3 sequences, around 48% of them singletons; the top ten hold around 55%. The sample originates from a study of patients and donors after allogeneic stem cell transplantation. This clonotype was sampled from a human donor who was either an allogeneic HSCT recipient or a stem cell or donor lymphocyte infusion donor (not recorded which). It is not recorded whose cells these are; they may come from a transplant donor. The chain couples TRBV12-3 or TRBV12-4 to TRBJ1-5; D is uncertain. The sequenced sample consisted of blood, either unsorted or a sorted T cell fraction (not recorded which). In DNA form, the CDR3 reads TGTGCCAGCAGTTTCGGGCAGGCGAATCAGCCCCAGCATTTT. This gives the protein CASSFGQANQPQHF.